These 10 T cell receptor beta chains were all obtained from the same sample, sequenced in a study of T-cell memory formation after mild COVID-19. MiXCR, run by TCRdb on the 5' RACE reads, gives a single entry per CDR3 protein. The data contain hundreds of thousands of distinct CDR3 sequences, about 15% of them seen just once; the ten biggest clones take up roughly 21%. Input material: PBMCs or a T cell subset sorted from them (not recorded which). Every receptor here comes from a man aged 18-30 years who had mild COVID-19 (a few samples of this study predate the infection). Cell type and time point are not known.

This clonotype was counted a few times. The chain couples TRBV20-1 to TRBJ2-3; 7 positions match TRBD2. Germline lookup yields CDR1 DFQATT and CDR2 SNEGSKA (reference sequence). Trimming cost V 5 bases and J 0 bases; bases outside gene matches: 5. This CDR3 has 14 amino acids. The CDR3 here is CSAQAGPSTDTQYF. The CDR3 DNA is TGCAGTGCTCAAGCGGGGCCTAGCACAGATACGCAGTATTTT.

In its sample, this clonotype was seen once. This could be a read error, since a much larger clone is one nucleotide away. The chain has TRBV4-1 and TRBJ2-1, with D hard to call. V was clipped by 0 bases and J by 5 bases, with 5 bases between them. The CDR3 is made up of 13 amino acids. Germline CDR1 reads MGHRA; CDR2 reads YSYEKL. The CDR3 nucleotides are TGCGCCAGCAGCCAAGATGGGAACAATGAGCAGTTCTTC. It specifies CASSQDGNNEQFF.

This clonotype was counted between two and nine times. The V and J genes are TRBV7-2 and TRBJ2-1; 10 positions match TRBD2. With 3 bases clipped from V and 8 bases from J, the junction kept 7 bases outside the gene matches. The CDR3 is made up of 15 amino acids. Germline V gene data show CDR1 as SGHTA and CDR2 as FQGNSA. The CDR3 nucleotides are TGTGCCAGCAGCTTTAACAGCGGGGGGGCTGATGAGCAGTTCTTC. This encodes CASSFNSGGADEQFF.

The chain links TRBV12-3 or TRBV12-4 to TRBJ2-1; 11 bases agree with TRBD2. The CDR3 contains 15 residues. V trimming: 5 bases; J trimming: 9 bases; junction bases outside the gene matches: 9. This CDR3 reads CASSPDSGGAGEQFF. The CDR3 DNA follows: TGTGCCAGCAGTCCCGATAGCGGGGGGGCCGGTGAGCAGTTCTTC.

The chain has TRBV5-1 and TRBJ2-2; D is unresolved. The CDR3 runs 14 residues. The V gene's germline CDR1 is SGHRS and CDR2 YFSETQ. V lost 4 bases and J 1 base, leaving 8 bases between the germline ends. CDR3 loop: CASSNGVNTGELFF. CDR3 coding DNA: TGCGCCAGCAGCAACGGAGTGAACACCGGGGAGCTGTTTTTT.

This clonotype was recorded a few times. The chain has TRBV20-1 and TRBJ1-2; 7 bases align to TRBD1. In germline, CDR1 is DFQATT, CDR2 SNEGSKA (reference sequence). With 0 bases clipped from V and 4 bases from J, the junction kept 11 bases outside the gene matches. This CDR3 region has 16 residues. In DNA, the CDR3 is TGCAGTGCTAGAGATATCACAGGGGAGAGGGGCTATGGCTACACCTTC. Translating it yields CSARDITGERGYGYTF.

This clonotype was observed a few times. J is TRBJ2-6 and V is TRBV4-1; 7 bases fit TRBD1. This CDR3 has 13 amino acids. CDR1 is MGHRA, CDR2 YSYEKL, per germline. V dropped 3 bases and J dropped 9; count of bases not matched to a gene: 2. CDR3 region: CASSQTGINVLTF. In DNA form, the CDR3 reads TGCGCCAGCAGCCAGACAGGGATCAACGTCCTGACTTTC.

A few counts support this clonotype. The rearrangement uses TRBV12-3 or TRBV12-4 and TRBJ1-1, with D uncertain. The CDR3 runs to 14 residues. The germline V and J ends were trimmed by 3 bases and 3 bases, with 11 bases remaining between them. The CDR3 DNA reads as TGTGCCAGCAGTTTGCTGGGGTGGGACACTGAAGCTTTCTTT. Protein sequence: CASSLLGWDTEAFF.

The genes are TRBV2 and TRBJ1-1; D is possibly TRBD1 (5 bases). The germline gives CDR1 SNHLY, CDR2 FYNNEI. V lost 3 bases and J 1 base, leaving 9 bases between the germline ends. The CDR3 is 14 amino acids. DNA for the CDR3: TGTGCCAGCAGTGATCTCGACAGGAACACTGAAGCTTTCTTT. Its translation: CASSDLDRNTEAFF.

This chain joins TRBV9 and TRBJ2-1; TRBD2 agrees at 8 bases. Losses at the gene ends were 6 bases for V and 8 bases for J; bases not matched to a gene: 10. CDR1 SGDLS and CDR2 YYNGEE come from the germline V gene. This CDR3 has 14 residues. CDR3 sequence (DNA): TGTGCCAGCAATTTAGCGGGGAAGGTGGATGAGCAGTTCTTC. It codes for CASNLAGKVDEQFF.